The 9 T cell receptor beta chains reported below all come from one sample, sequenced in a study of T cells in Graves' hyperthyroidism and ophthalmopathy. Using RNA transcripts as the source, TCR beta CDR3 regions were amplified. First-round RT-PCR targeting the TCR CDR3 was performed with the HTBI primer set. One entry per CDR3 protein results from TCRdb running MiXCR on the multiplex PCR reads. The table records hundreds of thousands of distinct CDR3 sequences, more than 11% of them present only once. Sequenced material: blood. These receptors were obtained from a woman aged 30 to 39 with Graves' hyperthyroidism that later progressed to Graves' ophthalmopathy.

The chain combines TRBV15 with TRBJ2-3; D tentatively fits TRBD1 or TRBD2 (5 bases each). Per the germline V gene, CDR1 is LNHNV and CDR2 is YYDKDF (reference sequence). There are 15 residues in the CDR3. Trimming removed 4 bases at V and 3 bases at J, with 14 bases between. The CDR3 DNA reads TGTGCCACCAGCACAGGAGAGGGGTGGACAGATACGCAGTATTTT. It encodes CATSTGEGWTDTQYF.

This clonotype was observed many times. The CDR3 nucleotides are TGTGCCATCAGGCGGGACAGGGTGAACACTGAAGCTTTCTTT. Its protein product is CAIRRDRVNTEAFF. The rearrangement links TRBV10-3 to TRBJ1-1; 9 nucleotides agree with TRBD1. There are 14 residues in the CDR3. CDR1 ENHRY and CDR2 SYGVKD come from the germline V gene. The J segment lost 0 bases and the V segment lost 6 bases, leaving 2 bases of the junction unmatched.

This clonotype was counted between two and nine times. V and J are TRBV19 and TRBJ2-1; 7 bases line up with TRBD2. The germline gives CDR1 LNHDA, CDR2 SQIVND (reference sequence). Unmatched junction bases numbered 16, after V lost 6 bases and J lost 8 bases. The CDR3 loop spans 16 amino acids. The CDR3 here is CASSGGWGALRDEQFF. In nucleotides, the CDR3 is TGTGCCAGTAGCGGGGGGTGGGGCGCACTCAGGGATGAGCAGTTCTTC.

Comment on this clonotype: A much larger clone lies a single base off, so this may be a read error. The chain uses TRBV28 and TRBJ2-7, with D possibly TRBD1 on 7 matching bases. The CDR3 covers 14 residues. Germline CDR1 MDHEN, CDR2 SYDVKM. In DNA form, the CDR3 reads TGTGCCAGCAGGAACCAGGGGGGAACCTACGAGCAGTGCTTC. It encodes CASRNQGGTYEQCF.

This rearrangement joins TRBV20-1 to TRBJ2-7; either TRBD1 or TRBD2 may supply D (6 bases each). The ends were cut back, 6 bases at V and 1 base at J, with 13 bases in the middle. Looked up from germline, CDR1 is DFQATT and CDR2 is SNEGSKA (reference sequence). CDR3 length: 13 amino acids. For the CDR3, the DNA is TGCAGTGCCTTCGGGGGCCCATCCTACGAGCAGTACTTC. Its translation is CSAFGGPSYEQYF.

This clonotype was detected only a few times. The chain combines TRBV20-1 with TRBJ2-1; 7 bases are a match to TRBD2. The J segment lost 6 bases and the V segment lost 5 bases, leaving 7 bases of the junction unmatched. From germline, CDR1 is DFQATT and CDR2 SNEGSKA (reference sequence). The CDR3 is 13 amino acids. This chain's CDR3 is CSAGEGFPNEQFF. CDR3 bases: TGCAGTGCTGGGGAGGGCTTCCCCAATGAGCAGTTCTTC.

This clonotype was picked up many times. The chain carries TRBV18 and TRBJ1-1; 10 bases fit TRBD1. This CDR3 spans 14 amino acids. Germline loops: CDR1 KGHSH, CDR2 LQKENI. V trimming: 6 bases; J trimming: 4 bases; junction bases outside the gene matches: 5. CDR3 sequence (DNA): TGTGCCAGCTCGCTTCGGACAGGGGGCACTGAAGCTTTCTTT. It is translated as CASSLRTGGTEAFF.

This clonotype was detected a few times. The chain recombines TRBV30 with TRBJ2-1; 7 bases map to TRBD2. The V gene's germline CDR1 is GTSNPN and CDR2 SVGIG (reference sequence). V was pared by 1 base and J by 2 bases, with 17 bases of the junction left unmatched. The CDR3 length is 19 residues. The CDR3 region has the DNA TGTGCCTGGAGTGAGAGGACTAGTCTAGTGCCCCAAACCTACAATGAGCAGTTCTTC. It translates to CAWSERTSLVPQTYNEQFF.

The chain uses TRBV19 and TRBJ1-1; no definite D call. This CDR3 has 11 amino acids. CDR1 and CDR2 (germline): LNHDA, SQIVND (reference sequence). Trimming stripped 7 bases from V and 8 bases from J, with 11 bases between. CDR3 DNA sequence: TGTGCCAGTATAAGGGATGCGGAAGCTTTCTTT. Translated: CASIRDAEAFF.